Listed here are 14 T cell receptor beta chains from one sample, sequenced in a study of PD-L1 blockade in urothelial cancer. This table comes from immunoSEQ multiplex PCR, and its TCRdb copy is limited to in-frame clones, with some not included. The sample holds tens of thousands of clones; around 88% are singletons and the top ten take around 3.5%. Sequencing used PBMCs, obtained around atezolizumab (anti-PD-L1) treatment. The receptors shown here come from a man aged 50-59 years with urothelial cancer.

This clone was detected only once. The chain has TRBV7-6 and TRBJ1-4, with 8 bases aligning to TRBD1. The germline V gene encodes CDR1 SGHVS and CDR2 FNYEAQ. With 4 bases clipped from V and 7 bases from J, the junction kept 8 bases outside the gene matches. This CDR3 has 15 amino acids. The CDR3 bases are TGTGCCAGCAGCTCAGATCAGGGGGCCGGTGAAAAACTGTTTTTT. Amino acid sequence: CASSSDQGAGEKLFF.

The rearrangement links TRBV5-1 to TRBJ2-6; D remains ambiguous. Germline-derived CDR1 and CDR2 are SGHRS and YFSETQ. Trimming pared 4 bases from V and 2 bases from J, leaving 13 bases between. The CDR3 consists of 16 residues. The CDR3 coding sequence is TGCGCCAGCAGCCCTCCGGGTCTGGCTGGGGCCAACGTCCTGACTTTC. Amino acids: CASSPPGLAGANVLTF.

The chain's CDR3 is CASSSGVMGQGSGELFF. In DNA, the CDR3 is TGTGCCAGCAGCTCTGGGGTTATGGGACAGGGATCCGGGGAGCTGTTTTTT. The chain is built from TRBV5-4 and TRBJ2-2, with 9 bases fitting TRBD1. The V and J ends lost 3 bases and 6 bases, in that order; junction bases with no gene match: 12. From germline, CDR1 is SGHNT and CDR2 YYREEE (reference sequence). The CDR3 extends over 17 amino acids.

This chain connects TRBV19 to TRBJ2-1; 10 positions agree with TRBD2. V shed 6 bases and J 8 bases; nucleotides not matched to a gene: 7. CDR1 and CDR2 from the germline V gene are LNHDA and SQIVND (reference sequence). There are 14 residues in the CDR3. CDR3 nucleotides: TGTGCCAGTAGAGCCAGCGGGAGGGACGATGAGCAGTTCTTC. As protein: CASRASGRDDEQFF.

The J gene is TRBJ1-6, the V gene TRBV19, with D maybe TRBD1 (6 bases). The ends were cut back, 8 bases at V and 1 base at J, with 9 bases in the middle. The CDR3 spans 14 residues. Germline V CDR1 and CDR2: LNHDA, SQIVND (reference sequence). DNA for the CDR3: TGTGCCAGTTTAGGGGGTTCCTATAATTCACCCCTCCACTTT. It translates to CASLGGSYNSPLHF.

The J gene is TRBJ2-7, the V gene TRBV11-3; 9 bases match TRBD2. V was clipped by 3 bases and J by 6 bases; unmatched bases: 18. The CDR3 covers 18 residues. The V gene's germline CDR1 is SGHNT and CDR2 YENEEA. CDR3 amino acids: CASSFMRPQAGGKGEQYF. CDR3 nucleotides: TGTGCCAGCAGCTTCATGCGGCCTCAAGCGGGAGGAAAGGGCGAGCAGTACTTC.

The rearrangement uses TRBV7-6 and TRBJ1-1; D is unresolved. CDR1 and CDR2 from the germline V gene are SGHVS and FNYEAQ. Trimming left V 5 bases short and J 3 bases short, with 10 bases between. CDR3 length equals 13 residues. This CDR3 is CASSADSYTEAFF. CDR3 nucleotide sequence: TGTGCCAGCAGCGCTGACTCCTACACTGAAGCTTTCTTT.

The rearrangement uses TRBV19 and TRBJ2-3, with 10 bases identical to TRBD1. From germline, CDR1 is LNHDA and CDR2 SQIVND (reference sequence). CDR3 length: 16 amino acids. Trimming cost V 1 base and J 7 bases; bases outside gene matches: 8. DNA for the CDR3: TGTGCCAGTAGTATAGGGGACATGGACAGGGGGAATACGCAGTATTTT. Translated: CASSIGDMDRGNTQYF. Full variable domain (remainder filled in from reference TRBV19 and TRBJ2-3): DGGITQSPKYLFRKEGQNVTLSCEQNLNHDAMYWYRQDPGQGLRLIYYSQIVNDFQKGDIAEGYSVSREKKESFPLTVTSAQKNPTAFYLCASSIGDMDRGNTQYFGPGTRLTVL.

This clone was counted once. The V call is TRBV2, the J call TRBJ1-2; 7 bases fit TRBD1. The CDR3 totals 16 residues. Germline V CDR1 and CDR2: SNHLY, FYNNEI. The V gene end was trimmed by 3 bases and the J gene end by 3 bases; junction bases not matched to a gene: 10. CDR3 nucleotides: TGTGCCAGCAGTGAGCGACAGGGACCGACATACTATGGCTACACCTTC. It encodes CASSERQGPTYYGYTF.

The chain uses TRBV19 and TRBJ2-2, with D maybe TRBD1 (6 bases). The length of the CDR3 is 12 residues. Trimming left V 6 bases short and J 8 bases short, with 10 bases between. The V gene's germline CDR1 is LNHDA and CDR2 SQIVND (reference sequence). The CDR3 loop reads CASSRGSGELFF. Here the CDR3 DNA reads TGTGCCAGTAGCAGGGGTTCGGGGGAGCTGTTTTTT.

The rearrangement uses TRBV27 and TRBJ2-7; D is ambiguous. Germline assignment: CDR1 MNHEY and CDR2 SMNVEV (reference sequence). The CDR3 has 11 amino acids. The germline V and J ends were trimmed by 8 bases and 0 bases, with 5 bases remaining between them. CDR3 DNA sequence: TGTGCCAGCGCGGACTCCTACGAGCAGTACTTC. It encodes CASADSYEQYF.

The genes are TRBV6-5 and TRBJ2-3; 7 nucleotides line up with TRBD2. The V and J ends lost 2 bases and 5 bases, in that order; junction bases with no gene match: 7. The germline CDR1 and CDR2 sequences are MNHEY and SVGAGI. CDR3 size: 15 residues. The CDR3 sequence is CASSYEAGRVDTQYF. The CDR3 DNA sequence: TGTGCCAGCAGTTACGAAGCGGGACGGGTAGATACGCAGTATTTT.

This chain links TRBV7-8 with TRBJ2-7, with 9 nucleotides matching TRBD1. The V gene end was trimmed by 9 bases and the J gene end by 5 bases; junction bases not matched to a gene: 14. CDR1 is SGHVS, CDR2 FQNEAQ, per germline. CDR3 length: 15 residues. The CDR3 is CASVKGDRESHEQYF. The CDR3, as DNA: TGTGCCAGTGTAAAGGGGGACAGGGAATCCCACGAGCAGTACTTC.

This clone showed up just a few times. V is TRBV7-9 and J is TRBJ1-1; a possible D gene is TRBD1 (5 bases). The ends were cut back, 10 bases at V and 0 bases at J, with 15 bases in the middle. Germline assignment: CDR1 SEHNR and CDR2 FQNEAQ (reference sequence). There are 14 residues in the CDR3. For the CDR3, the DNA is TGTGCCACCTCAGGGCCACTAATGAACACTGAAGCTTTCTTT. Encoded protein: CATSGPLMNTEAFF. Using reference TRBV7-9 and TRBJ1-1 for the parts outside the CDR3, the full variable domain is DTGVSQNPRHKITKRGQNVTFRCDPISEHNRLYWYRQTLGQGPEFLTYFQNEAQLEKSRLLSDRFSAERPKGSFSTLEIQRTEQGDSAMYLCATSGPLMNTEAFFGQGTRLTVV.